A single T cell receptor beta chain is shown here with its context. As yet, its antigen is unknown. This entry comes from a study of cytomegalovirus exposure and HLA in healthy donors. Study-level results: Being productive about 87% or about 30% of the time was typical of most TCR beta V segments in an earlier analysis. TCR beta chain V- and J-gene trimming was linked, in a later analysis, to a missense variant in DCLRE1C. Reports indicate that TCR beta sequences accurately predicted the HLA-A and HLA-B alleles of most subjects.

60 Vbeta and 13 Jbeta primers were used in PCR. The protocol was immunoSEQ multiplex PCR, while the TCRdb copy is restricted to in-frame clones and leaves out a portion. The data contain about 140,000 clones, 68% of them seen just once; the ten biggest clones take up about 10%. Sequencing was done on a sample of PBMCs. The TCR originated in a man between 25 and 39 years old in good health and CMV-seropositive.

The CDR3 DNA reads TGTGCCAGCAGTCTCCCTCTTGGAACAGGGACCCAAGAGACCCAGTACTTC. The encoded protein is CASSLPLGTGTQETQYF. The chain combines TRBV9 with TRBJ2-5; perhaps TRBD1 as D (6 bases). V lost 5 bases to trimming and J lost 1 base, with 21 bases between them. Germline V gives CDR1 SGDLS, CDR2 YYNGEE. This CDR3 comprises 17 residues.